These 26 T cell receptor beta chains originate from one sample sequenced in a study of T-cell memory formation after mild COVID-19. TCRdb itself ran the 5' RACE reads through MiXCR, one entry per CDR3 protein. There are some 110,000 distinct CDR3 sequences in the sample; around 15% occur only once, and 25% to 30% lies in the top ten. Sequenced: PBMCs or a T cell subset sorted from them (not recorded which). These receptors were obtained from an adult woman who had mild COVID-19 (a few samples of this study predate the infection). Cell type and time point are not known.

The sample holds many counts of this clonotype. The chain carries TRBV6-6 and TRBJ2-7; D remains ambiguous. Germline V gene lookup returns CDR1 MNHNY and CDR2 SVGAGI (reference sequence). This CDR3 is built from 12 residues. V was cut by 2 bases and J by 1 base, with 3 bases left in between. The CDR3 is CASSYESYEQYF. The CDR3 DNA sequence: TGTGCCAGCAGTTACGAATCCTACGAGCAGTACTTC.

This clonotype was seen only a few times. The chain uses TRBV6-1 and TRBJ1-1; weak D call: TRBD1 (5 bases). CDR3 size: 14 residues. CDR1 is MNHNS, CDR2 SASEGT, per germline. The V end was cut by 7 bases, the J end by 4 bases, with 16 bases between. CDR3 coding DNA: TGTGCCAGCAATTGGGGTTTCGGGGCCACTGAAGCTTTCTTT. Translation: CASNWGFGATEAFF.

The chain joins TRBV15 to TRBJ1-1; no clear D gene. The V end lost 0 bases, the J end lost 2 bases, and 10 bases lay between the germline ends. Per germline, CDR1 LNHNV and CDR2 YYDKDF (reference sequence). This CDR3 has 15 residues. The CDR3 bases are TGTGCCACCAGCAGAGATTGGCAGTTTAACACTGAAGCTTTCTTT. Its translation is CATSRDWQFNTEAFF.

This clonotype was seen ten or more times. One end of the junction is discordant with germline, which a read error may explain. The J gene is TRBJ2-2, the V gene TRBV7-7; D is unclear. CDR1 is SSHAT, CDR2 FNYEAQ, per germline (reference sequence). This CDR3 is built from 13 residues. As DNA, the CDR3 is TGTGCTAGCAGCTTAAAGAGTCCCGGGGAGCTGTTTTTT. Protein sequence: CASSLKSPGELFF.

The rearrangement joins TRBV5-1 to TRBJ2-5; 7 bases agree with TRBD1. The CDR3 totals 16 residues. Germline V gene data show CDR1 as SGHRS and CDR2 as YFSETQ. The V gene end was trimmed by 8 bases and the J gene end by 2 bases; junction bases not matched to a gene: 15. The CDR3 region is CASPVRDSRQQETQYF. CDR3 DNA: TGCGCCAGTCCAGTCCGGGACAGTCGTCAACAAGAGACCCAGTACTTC.

The V gene is TRBV5-1, the J gene TRBJ1-1; TRBD1 matches at 9 bases. The CDR3 is made up of 15 amino acids. The ends lost 0 bases at V and 4 bases at J; junction bases unmatched: 4. The V gene's germline CDR1 is SGHRS and CDR2 YFSETQ. The chain's CDR3 is CASSLETGGSTEAFF. In DNA, the CDR3 is TGCGCCAGCAGCTTGGAGACAGGGGGGAGCACTGAAGCTTTCTTT.

In this sample, this clonotype is medium-sized. The chain employs TRBV5-1 and TRBJ1-6; D gene ambiguous. This CDR3 contains 17 residues. Germline CDR1 reads SGHRS; CDR2 reads YFSETQ. V was pared by 0 bases and J by 0 bases, with 10 bases between. CDR3 in amino acids: CASSLEPLSSYNSPLHF. The CDR3 region has the DNA TGCGCCAGCAGCTTGGAACCGTTGAGCTCCTATAATTCACCCCTCCACTTT. The full variable domain, rest sourced from reference TRBV5-1 and TRBJ1-6, is KAGVTQTPRYLIKTRGQQVTLSCSPISGHRSVSWYQQTPGQGLQFLFEYFSETQRNKGNFPGRFSGRQFSNSRSEMNVSTLELGDSALYLCASSLEPLSSYNSPLHFGNGTRLTVT.

This clonotype was detected ten times or more. The V call is TRBV7-8, the J call TRBJ2-1, with 10 bases aligning to TRBD1. After removal of 10 bases from V and 6 bases from J, the junction contained 12 bases not matched to a gene. Germline CDR1 SGHVS, CDR2 FQNEAQ. This CDR3 is 15 amino acids long. The CDR3 DNA sequence: TGTGCCATAGGGGCCATGGGGACAGGGGCCAATGAGCAGTTCTTC. It is translated as CAIGAMGTGANEQFF.

This chain connects TRBV29-1 to TRBJ2-3; 12 bases match TRBD2. The CDR3 totals 18 residues. Per germline, CDR1 SQVTM and CDR2 ANQGSEA. The J segment lost 2 bases and the V segment lost 6 bases, leaving 15 bases of the junction unmatched. Here the CDR3 reads CSVGGRGGLAGSTDTQYF. For the CDR3, the DNA is TGCAGCGTGGGGGGAAGAGGCGGACTAGCGGGGTCCACAGATACGCAGTATTTT.

The V and J genes are TRBV9 and TRBJ1-1; D is ambiguous. Germline V gene lookup returns CDR1 SGDLS and CDR2 YYNGEE. V was cut by 0 bases and J by 7 bases, with 10 bases left in between. The CDR3 is 13 amino acids. CDR3 sequence reads: CASSVEYKGEAFF. CDR3 nucleotide sequence: TGTGCCAGCAGCGTAGAGTATAAGGGTGAAGCTTTCTTT.

The chain links TRBV5-1 to TRBJ2-7, with a weak D call TRBD1 (5 bases). This CDR3 is 14 amino acids long. Germline values: CDR1 SGHRS, CDR2 YFSETQ. V shed 1 base and J shed 6 bases, with 14 bases lying between them. The CDR3 is CASSLTGYPFEQYF. CDR3 bases: TGCGCCAGCAGCTTGACAGGTTATCCTTTCGAGCAGTACTTC.

This clonotype was picked up a small number of times. The V gene is TRBV24-1, the J gene TRBJ2-2, with 11 bases matching TRBD1. V lost 5 bases and J lost 3; bases outside the gene matches: 4. Germline V gives CDR1 KGHDR, CDR2 SFDVKD. The CDR3 is made up of 16 amino acids. The CDR3 reads CATSAGQGAYTGELFF. CDR3 nucleotides: TGTGCCACCAGTGCCGGACAGGGGGCGTACACCGGGGAGCTGTTTTTT.

The chain has TRBV12-3 or TRBV12-4 and TRBJ2-5, with D uncertain. V dropped 0 bases and J dropped 5 bases, with 10 bases sitting between them. This CDR3 region has 14 residues. This CDR3 reads CASSLARYTETQYF. The CDR3 nucleotides are TGTGCCAGCAGTTTAGCGCGGTACACGGAGACCCAGTACTTC.

This clonotype was counted between two and nine times. This chain connects TRBV5-4 to TRBJ1-3; D is unclear. The CDR3 loop spans 15 amino acids. The ends were cut back, 4 bases at V and 4 bases at J, with 15 bases in the middle. Germline CDR1 is SGHNT and CDR2 is YYREEE (reference sequence). The CDR3 region is CASSTPDGGGNTIYF. DNA for the CDR3: TGTGCCAGCAGCACCCCGGACGGCGGGGGAAACACCATATATTTT. Combining the CDR3 with reference TRBV5-4 and TRBJ1-3 gives the whole variable domain ETGVTQSPTHLIKTRGQQVTLRCSSQSGHNTVSWYQQALGQGPQFIFQYYREEENGRGNFPPRFSGLQFPNYSSELNVNALELDDSALYLCASSTPDGGGNTIYFGEGSWLTVV.

The chain couples TRBV4-1 to TRBJ1-6; no firm D call. Germline V gives CDR1 MGHRA, CDR2 YSYEKL. This CDR3 region has 16 residues. V lost 1 base and J lost 7, with 14 bases in between. CDR3 region: CASSQVEGMGNSPLHF. The CDR3 DNA is TGCGCCAGCAGCCAAGTGGAAGGTATGGGGAATTCACCCCTCCACTTT.

This sequence joins TRBV7-9 and TRBJ2-3; D is ambiguous. Trimming took 4 bases from V and 0 from J, leaving 14 bases between them. This CDR3 is 16 amino acids long. In germline, CDR1 is SEHNR, CDR2 FQNEAQ (reference sequence). The CDR3 bases are TGTGCCAGCAGCTCAAACGAGCGAACTAGCACAGATACGCAGTATTTT. This codes for CASSSNERTSTDTQYF.

This rearrangement joins TRBV9 to TRBJ1-6; tentative D call: TRBD1 (6 bases). The germline V gene has CDR1 SGDLS and CDR2 YYNGEE. This CDR3 contains 14 residues. V shed 3 bases and J shed 6 bases, with 10 bases lying between them. CDR3 region: CASSGGGGNSPLHF. CDR3 sequence (DNA): TGTGCCAGCAGCGGGGGAGGGGGTAATTCACCCCTCCACTTT.

The sample holds many counts of this clonotype. The rearrangement joins TRBV5-6 to TRBJ1-1; the D gene is possibly TRBD1 (5 bases). The V gene lost 1 base and the J gene lost 4 bases, with 5 bases spanning the gap. CDR1 and CDR2 from the germline V gene are SGHDT and YYEEEE. The CDR3 sequence is 12 residues long. CDR3 loop: CASSLRGTEAFF. The CDR3 DNA sequence: TGTGCCAGCAGCTTGAGGGGCACTGAAGCTTTCTTT.

This clonotype was detected only a few times. The chain is built from TRBV7-6 and TRBJ1-1, with 7 bases that match TRBD1. Per the germline V gene, CDR1 is SGHVS and CDR2 is FNYEAQ. The CDR3 is 15 amino acids. J lost 6 bases, V lost 4 bases, and 11 bases had no gene match. CDR3 nucleotide sequence: TGTGCCAGCAGCTCCCGACAGGGAATGATCCCTGAAGCTTTCTTT. Translated, it gives CASSSRQGMIPEAFF. The complete variable domain, with remaining parts taken from reference TRBV7-6 and TRBJ1-1, reads GAGVSQSPRYKVTKRGQDVALRCDPISGHVSLYWYRQALGQGPEFLTYFNYEAQQDKSGLPNDRFSAERPEGSISTLTIQRTEQRDSAMYRCASSSRQGMIPEAFFGQGTRLTVV.

This chain links TRBV10-3 with TRBJ1-1, with a tentative D call TRBD1 (6 bases). Per germline, CDR1 ENHRY and CDR2 SYGVKD. This CDR3 has 13 residues. Trimming left V 3 bases short and J 11 bases short, with 16 bases between. CDR3 coding DNA: TGTGCCATCAGTGAACAGGGAGAAGTCGATGCTTTCTTT. Protein product: CAISEQGEVDAFF.

The sample holds a few counts of this clonotype. The chain couples TRBV1 to TRBJ2-7; no check of the table's D call, TRBD2, against the DNA was made. TRBV1 constitutes a pseudogene. The CDR3 covers 14 residues. The CDR3 loop reads CTSSQVISGNEQYF. DNA for the CDR3: TGCACCAGCAGCCAAGTGATTAGCGGGAACGAGCAGTACTTC.

This clonotype showed up just a few times. The chain couples TRBV15 to TRBJ2-2; the match to TRBD2 covers 7 bases. The germline CDR1 and CDR2 sequences are LNHNV and YYDKDF (reference sequence). CDR3 length: 17 residues. J was trimmed by 5 bases and V by 9 bases; bases with no gene match: 18. This CDR3 reads CATTLPSRAGLTGELFF. The CDR3 DNA reads as TGTGCCACAACCCTCCCCAGCCGAGCGGGATTAACCGGGGAGCTGTTTTTT.

The chain recombines TRBV5-1 with TRBJ2-5; 7 bases are shared with TRBD1. Germline lookup yields CDR1 SGHRS and CDR2 YFSETQ. Losses at the gene ends were 3 bases for V and 1 base for J; bases not matched to a gene: 6. This CDR3 is 15 amino acids long. The CDR3 spells CASSSPWDSQETQYF. The CDR3 nucleotides are TGCGCCAGCAGCTCCCCTTGGGACAGCCAAGAGACCCAGTACTTC. Full variable domain (outside the CDR3, taken from reference TRBV5-1 and TRBJ2-5): KAGVTQTPRYLIKTRGQQVTLSCSPISGHRSVSWYQQTPGQGLQFLFEYFSETQRNKGNFPGRFSGRQFSNSRSEMNVSTLELGDSALYLCASSSPWDSQETQYFGPGTRLLVL.

The chain couples TRBV2 to TRBJ1-1; D call uncertain. The CDR3 loop spans 12 amino acids. V lost 6 bases and J 11 bases, leaving 16 bases between the germline ends. The germline V gene has CDR1 SNHLY and CDR2 FYNNEI. CDR3 sequence reads: CASREIQERAFF. As DNA, the CDR3 is TGTGCCAGCAGAGAGATACAAGAGAGGGCTTTCTTT. Filled out from reference TRBV2 and TRBJ1-1, the complete variable domain reads EPEVTQTPSHQVTQMGQEVILRCVPISNHLYFYWYRQILGQKVEFLVSFYNNEISEKSEIFDDQFSVERPDGSNFTLKIRSTKLEDSAMYFCASREIQERAFFGQGTRLTVV.

This clonotype turned up a few times. The chain employs TRBV4-1 and TRBJ2-1, with 9 bases aligning to TRBD1. V was clipped by 4 bases and J by 6 bases; unmatched bases: 7. The CDR3 covers 15 residues. Germline V gene data show CDR1 as MGHRA and CDR2 as YSYEKL. In DNA, the CDR3 is TGCGCCAGCAGCCTCTGGACAGGGGTCGTCAATGAGCAGTTCTTC. Residues: CASSLWTGVVNEQFF.

V usage is TRBV5-1 and J usage is TRBJ2-1; 9 bases agree with TRBD1. The germline V gene encodes CDR1 SGHRS and CDR2 YFSETQ. Trimming removed 0 bases from V and 9 bases from J; junction bases left unmatched: 7. The CDR3 consists of 15 residues. The CDR3 reads CASSLGDRVIGEQFF. The DNA of the CDR3 is TGCGCCAGCAGCTTGGGGGACAGGGTTATAGGTGAGCAGTTCTTC.